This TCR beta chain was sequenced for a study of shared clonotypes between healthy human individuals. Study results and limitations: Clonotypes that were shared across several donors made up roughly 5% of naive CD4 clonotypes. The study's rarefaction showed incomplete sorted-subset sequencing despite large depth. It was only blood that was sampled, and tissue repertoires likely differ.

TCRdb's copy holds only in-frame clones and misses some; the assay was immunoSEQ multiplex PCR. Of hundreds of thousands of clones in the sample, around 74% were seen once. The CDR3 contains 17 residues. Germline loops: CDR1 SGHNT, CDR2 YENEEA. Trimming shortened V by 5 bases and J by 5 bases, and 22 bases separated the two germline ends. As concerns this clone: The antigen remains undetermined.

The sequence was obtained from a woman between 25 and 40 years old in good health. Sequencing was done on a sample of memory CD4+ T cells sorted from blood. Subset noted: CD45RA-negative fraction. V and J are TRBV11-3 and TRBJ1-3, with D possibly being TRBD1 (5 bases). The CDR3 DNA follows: TGTGCCAGCAGCATTACACGCCCGGGGGAGGTAAGAAACACCATATATTTT. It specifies CASSITRPGEVRNTIYF.